The 31 T cell receptor beta chains below all came from one sample that was sequenced in a study of cytomegalovirus exposure and HLA in healthy donors. The study ran its PCR with 60 Vbeta and 13 Jbeta primers. TCRdb's table, derived via immunoSEQ multiplex PCR, lists solely in-frame clones and lacks some. Of 95,000 to 150,000 clones listed, about three quarters were seen once; the top ten hold 8% to 8.5%. Sequencing used PBMCs. These receptor sequences come from a woman in her thirties or forties in good health and CMV-seropositive.

This chain joins TRBV11-2 and TRBJ2-5, with 8 bases fitting TRBD1. The germline V gene encodes CDR1 SGHAT and CDR2 FQNNGV. The V gene end was trimmed by 1 base and the J gene end by 4 bases; junction bases not matched to a gene: 14. The length of the CDR3 is 18 residues. Here the CDR3 reads CASSLGFLSRGQGETQYF. DNA for the CDR3: TGTGCCAGCAGCTTAGGTTTTTTATCCAGGGGGCAAGGAGAGACCCAGTACTTC.

In DNA form, the CDR3 reads TGTGCCAGCAGCTTTAGAAGTGTGGCACTAGACACCGGGGAGCTGTTTTTT. Translated: CASSFRSVALDTGELFF. The chain carries TRBV7-2 and TRBJ2-2, with D tentatively TRBD2 (5 bases). Germline V gene data show CDR1 as SGHTA and CDR2 as FQGNSA. The CDR3 consists of 17 residues. V was pared by 3 bases and J by 3 bases, with 17 bases between.

V gene TRBV18 combines with J gene TRBJ1-2, with D possibly matching TRBD1 (6 bases). The germline V gene encodes CDR1 KGHSH and CDR2 LQKENI. V lost 2 bases and J lost 0, with 13 bases in between. CDR3 length equals 16 residues. The chain's CDR3 is CASSPRPGEANYGYTF. The CDR3 nucleotides read TGTGCCAGCTCACCAAGGCCAGGGGAAGCTAACTATGGCTACACCTTC.

The chain carries TRBV7-2 and TRBJ1-6; D is ambiguous. CDR1 and CDR2 (germline): SGHTA, FQGNSA. The CDR3 runs 12 residues. The V end lost 6 bases, the J end lost 7 bases, and 7 bases lay between the germline ends. The CDR3 nucleotides read TGTGCCAGCAGTCCAGGCAATTCACCCCTCCACTTT. Translated: CASSPGNSPLHF.

The gene calls are TRBV5-4 and TRBJ2-5; 11 bases match TRBD2. The CDR3 sequence is 15 residues long. The germline V gene has CDR1 SGHNT and CDR2 YYREEE (reference sequence). The J segment lost 3 bases and the V segment lost 0 bases, leaving 1 base of the junction unmatched. The chain's CDR3 is CASSLETSGEETQYF. CDR3 in DNA: TGTGCCAGCAGCTTGGAGACTAGCGGGGAAGAGACCCAGTACTTC.

The chain links TRBV10-3 to TRBJ1-1, with D unresolved. This CDR3 is 12 amino acids long. V lost 3 bases and J lost 9, with 11 bases in between. From germline, CDR1 is ENHRY and CDR2 SYGVKD. CDR3 sequence: CAISDLGDKAFF. CDR3 bases: TGTGCCATCAGTGACCTAGGAGATAAAGCTTTCTTT.

This clone turned up a few times. The chain has TRBV6-5 and TRBJ1-1; maybe TRBD1 (6 bases). Germline CDR1 and CDR2: MNHEY and SVGAGI. V lost 4 bases and J lost 1, with 13 bases in between. CDR3 size: 15 residues. Written as DNA, the CDR3 is TGTGCCAGCAGTTTAGAACGGACAGAGAACACTGAAGCTTTCTTT. This encodes CASSLERTENTEAFF.

J is TRBJ1-1 and V is TRBV7-9; no firm D call. The CDR3 runs to 15 residues. The germline V and J ends were trimmed by 5 bases and 1 base, with 14 bases remaining between them. Germline V CDR1 and CDR2: SEHNR, FQNEAQ (reference sequence). CDR3 in amino acids: CASSPSPLSNTEAFF. In DNA form, the CDR3 reads TGTGCCAGCAGCCCCAGTCCACTATCGAACACTGAAGCTTTCTTT. Full variable domain (rest looked up from reference TRBV7-9 and TRBJ1-1): DTGVSQNPRHKITKRGQNVTFRCDPISEHNRLYWYRQTLGQGPEFLTYFQNEAQLEKSRLLSDRFSAERPKGSFSTLEIQRTEQGDSAMYLCASSPSPLSNTEAFFGQGTRLTVV.

J is TRBJ1-2 and V is TRBV13; possible D gene TRBD1, 6 bases. This CDR3 has 13 residues. V was trimmed by 6 bases and J by 6 bases, leaving 14 bases between them. Looked up from germline, CDR1 is PRHDT and CDR2 is FYEKMQ (reference sequence). Here the CDR3 reads CASSYTGSNGYTF. The CDR3 DNA follows: TGTGCCAGCAGTTATACAGGGTCCAATGGCTACACCTTC.

The V and J genes are TRBV19 and TRBJ1-1; weak D call: TRBD1 (5 bases). This CDR3 has 15 amino acids. The V end lost 10 bases, the J end lost 1 base, and 19 bases lay between the germline ends. Germline assignment: CDR1 LNHDA and CDR2 SQIVND (reference sequence). The CDR3, as DNA: TGTGCCACCCACCCTCTTCGGGGGGGGAACACTGAAGCTTTCTTT. Translating gives CATHPLRGGNTEAFF.

This clone was found a few times. The chain uses TRBV9 and TRBJ2-2; no clear D. V was pared by 0 bases and J by 8 bases, with 8 bases between. The CDR3 consists of 13 residues. Germline CDR1 is SGDLS and CDR2 is YYNGEE. The CDR3 is CASSVGVEGELFF. CDR3 sequence (DNA): TGTGCCAGCAGCGTAGGGGTGGAGGGGGAGCTGTTTTTT.

This sequence joins TRBV4-3 and TRBJ1-2; possibly TRBD1 for D (6 bases). The CDR3 spans 14 residues. The V gene's germline CDR1 is LGHNA and CDR2 YSLEER. V lost 0 bases to trimming and J lost 7 bases, with 12 bases between them. The CDR3 region is CASSQDPGAGGYTF. The CDR3 DNA reads TGCGCCAGCAGCCAAGATCCAGGGGCTGGTGGCTACACCTTC.

This clone was seen a single time. The rearrangement uses TRBV10-3 and TRBJ2-7; TRBD2 agrees at 12 bases. This CDR3 has 13 amino acids. CDR1 and CDR2 (germline): ENHRY, SYGVKD. J was trimmed by 2 bases and V by 11 bases; bases with no gene match: 4. The CDR3 nucleotides read TGTGCCTCCCGGACTAGCGGGACCTACGAGCAGTACTTC. Residues: CASRTSGTYEQYF.

Turning to this clone: An end of the junction differs from the germline gene, which may be a read error. The chain joins TRBV10-3 to TRBJ1-2; 7 nucleotides agree with TRBD1. Per the germline V gene, CDR1 is ENHRY and CDR2 is SYGVKD. CDR3 length: 13 residues. The CDR3 sequence: CATADRRPGGYAF. CDR3 bases: TGTGCCACCGCGGACAGGCGGCCTGGGGGCTACGCCTTC.

V is TRBV6-6 and J is TRBJ2-5; 11 nucleotides line up with TRBD2. V dropped 5 bases and J dropped 1; count of bases not matched to a gene: 3. Germline V CDR1 and CDR2: MNHNY, SVGAGI (reference sequence). CDR3 size: 15 residues. This chain's CDR3 is CASSGGLAVQETQYF. In DNA form, the CDR3 reads TGTGCCAGCAGTGGGGGACTAGCGGTCCAAGAGACCCAGTACTTC.

This chain connects TRBV5-5 to TRBJ1-2; the D gene is possibly TRBD1 (6 bases). Germline loops: CDR1 SGHKS, CDR2 YYEKEE (reference sequence). The CDR3 is 13 amino acids. With 3 bases removed from V and 4 bases from J, the gap between germline ends came to 10 bases. CDR3 in amino acids: CASSSGQPYGYTF. The CDR3 DNA is TGTGCCAGCAGCTCAGGACAGCCCTATGGCTACACCTTC.

This clone was counted a single time. This chain links TRBV6-5 with TRBJ1-2, with TRBD1 matching over 7 bases. This CDR3 is built from 12 residues. Germline CDR1 and CDR2: MNHEY and SVGAGI. The trim removed 5 bases at V and 5 bases at J, leaving 2 bases unmatched. CDR3 nucleotides: TGTGCCAGCAGTGAACAGGGGTATGGCTACACCTTC. It encodes CASSEQGYGYTF.

This clone occurred a few times. The rearrangement joins TRBV4-1 to TRBJ2-3, with a possible D match to TRBD2 (7 bases). V was pared by 1 base and J by 4 bases, with 12 bases between. The CDR3 totals 15 residues. Germline V gene sequence: CDR1 MGHRA, CDR2 YSYEKL. In DNA, the CDR3 is TGCGCCAGCAGCCAAGTGGGGGGGGCTTCAGATACGCAGTATTTT. Protein: CASSQVGGASDTQYF.

The chain employs TRBV12-5 and TRBJ2-2, with a possible D match to TRBD1 (6 bases). Per the germline V gene, CDR1 is LGHNT and CDR2 is FRNRAP. There are 16 residues in the CDR3. The ends were cut back, 3 bases at V and 1 base at J, with 12 bases in the middle. In nucleotides, the CDR3 is TGTGCTAGTGGTTTTCCGACAGGACTGAACACCGGGGAGCTGTTTTTT. It specifies CASGFPTGLNTGELFF.

V gene TRBV10-1 combines with J gene TRBJ2-2, with 9 bases that match TRBD1. Trimming cost V 6 bases and J 4 bases; bases outside gene matches: 18. Germline CDR1 and CDR2: WNHNN and SYGVQD (reference sequence). The length of the CDR3 is 19 residues. CDR3 in amino acids: CASRGTLQGARVGTGELFF. CDR3 nucleotide sequence: TGCGCCAGCAGGGGGACGCTACAGGGGGCGCGGGTAGGCACCGGGGAGCTGTTTTTT.

The V gene is TRBV9, the J gene TRBJ2-1, with 10 bases lining up with TRBD2. Germline-derived CDR1 and CDR2 are SGDLS and YYNGEE. V trimming: 3 bases; J trimming: 7 bases; junction bases outside the gene matches: 7. The length of the CDR3 is 15 residues. In DNA form, the CDR3 reads TGTGCCAGCAGCGAAAGCGGGGGGGCCTGGAATGAGCAGTTCTTC. This sequence encodes CASSESGGAWNEQFF.

V gene TRBV7-6 combines with J gene TRBJ1-1, with D hard to call. The CDR3 is 15 amino acids. Per germline, CDR1 SGHVS and CDR2 FNYEAQ. With 1 base removed from V and 1 base from J, the gap between germline ends came to 10 bases. The CDR3 reads CASSLDLRANTEAFF. The CDR3 bases are TGTGCCAGCAGCTTAGACCTGCGTGCGAACACTGAAGCTTTCTTT. Full variable domain (remainder filled in from reference TRBV7-6 and TRBJ1-1): GAGVSQSPRYKVTKRGQDVALRCDPISGHVSLYWYRQALGQGPEFLTYFNYEAQQDKSGLPNDRFSAERPEGSISTLTIQRTEQRDSAMYRCASSLDLRANTEAFFGQGTRLTVV.

The chain has TRBV7-9 and TRBJ1-1, with a tentative D call TRBD1 (5 bases). The CDR3 is 14 amino acids. Germline V gene lookup returns CDR1 SEHNR and CDR2 FQNEAQ (reference sequence). Trimming took 6 bases from V and 4 from J, leaving 15 bases between them. The CDR3 region is CASSSSGGSTEAFF. CDR3 in DNA: TGTGCCAGCAGTTCAAGCGGGGGAAGCACTGAAGCTTTCTTT. Complete variable domain (other parts from reference TRBV7-9 and TRBJ1-1): DTGVSQNPRHKITKRGQNVTFRCDPISEHNRLYWYRQTLGQGPEFLTYFQNEAQLEKSRLLSDRFSAERPKGSFSTLEIQRTEQGDSAMYLCASSSSGGSTEAFFGQGTRLTVV.

This clone has just a few counts. V and J are TRBV7-2 and TRBJ2-5; 7 nucleotides match TRBD2. The CDR3 consists of 14 residues. From germline, CDR1 is SGHTA and CDR2 FQGNSA. V trimming: 5 bases; J trimming: 0 bases; junction bases outside the gene matches: 3. CDR3 nucleotides: TGTGCCAGCAGCGCACTAGCGCACCAAGAGACCCAGTACTTC. Protein: CASSALAHQETQYF.

The V call is TRBV5-1, the J call TRBJ1-4; 9 positions agree with TRBD1. The V segment lost 2 bases and the J segment 8 bases; nucleotides outside the gene matches: 4. This CDR3 is built from 14 residues. Germline-derived CDR1 and CDR2 are SGHRS and YFSETQ. The CDR3 DNA sequence: TGCGCCAGCAGCTTCGGACAGGGGTCCGAAAAACTGTTTTTT. Translated, it gives CASSFGQGSEKLFF.

The chain employs TRBV7-2 and TRBJ1-4, with a possible D match to TRBD1 (5 bases). CDR1 is SGHTA, CDR2 FQGNSA, per germline. This CDR3 has 14 amino acids. V gave up 1 base and J gave up 8 bases, with 11 bases separating them. CDR3 DNA sequence: TGTGCCAGCAGCTTAGAAACCCGGGGGGAAAAACTGTTTTTT. It yields the protein CASSLETRGEKLFF.

The V call is TRBV11-2, the J call TRBJ2-7; D possibly corresponds to TRBD2 (6 bases). Germline CDR1 is SGHAT and CDR2 is FQNNGV. V shed 7 bases and J shed 0 bases, with 13 bases lying between them. This CDR3 region has 14 residues. The CDR3 sequence is CASTTAGSSYEQYF. CDR3 nucleotide sequence: TGTGCCAGCACCACAGCGGGCAGCTCCTACGAGCAGTACTTC.

The chain is built from TRBV20-1 and TRBJ2-1; a weak D match, TRBD1 (6 bases). The V end lost 5 bases, the J end lost 7 bases, and 9 bases lay between the germline ends. From germline, CDR1 is DFQATT and CDR2 SNEGSKA (reference sequence). The CDR3 is 11 amino acids. The CDR3 is CSAYTGNEQFF. CDR3 coding DNA: TGCAGTGCTTATACAGGGAATGAGCAGTTCTTC.

V and J are TRBV4-2 and TRBJ2-3; no firm D call. From germline, CDR1 is LGHNA and CDR2 YNFKEQ. The CDR3 loop spans 14 amino acids. V was shortened by 3 bases and J by 5 bases, with 12 bases between the two germline ends. CDR3 loop: CASSQKAGGDTQYF. The CDR3 DNA reads TGTGCCAGCAGCCAGAAGGCCGGCGGAGATACGCAGTATTTT.

The chain's CDR3 is CASSFRDSVSYTF. CDR3 DNA sequence: TGTGCCAGCAGTTTCCGGGACAGCGTAAGCTACACCTTC. The rearrangement uses TRBV27 and TRBJ1-2; 7 bases map to TRBD1. The V segment lost 3 bases and the J segment 9 bases; nucleotides outside the gene matches: 7. This CDR3 has 13 residues. In germline, CDR1 is MNHEY, CDR2 SMNVEV (reference sequence).

The chain couples TRBV4-1 to TRBJ1-4, with TRBD1 identical over 10 bases. Germline V lookup: CDR1 MGHRA, CDR2 YSYEKL. V lost 4 bases, J lost 13 bases, and 12 bases stayed unmatched. CDR3 length: 15 amino acids. CDR3 in amino acids: CASSLARDRGDGLFF. CDR3 coding DNA: TGCGCCAGCAGCCTGGCCCGGGACAGGGGTGATGGACTGTTTTTT.